Presented here are 20 T cell receptor beta chains from one specimen sequenced in a study of cytomegalovirus exposure and HLA in healthy donors. Amplification used 60 Vbeta primers and 13 Jbeta primers. Clones were sequenced by immunoSEQ multiplex PCR, and TCRdb holds only the in-frame ones, with some missing. The sample lists around 180,000 clones; 84% were seen once. Sample: PBMCs. These receptor sequences come from a boy aged 5-17 years in good health and CMV-seronegative.

This chain links TRBV6-5 with TRBJ1-1; D unresolved. Germline-derived CDR1 and CDR2 are MNHEY and SVGAGI. The CDR3 is 13 amino acids. The V and J ends lost 5 bases and 1 base respectively, with 8 bases between them. CDR3 region: CASSRSGNTEAFF. For the CDR3, the DNA is TGTGCCAGCAGTCGCTCAGGGAACACTGAAGCTTTCTTT.

The chain uses TRBV7-9 and TRBJ1-1, with 8 bases aligning to TRBD1. Trimming took 4 bases from V and 0 from J; bases not matched to a gene: 7. CDR3 length: 16 amino acids. CDR1 is SEHNR and CDR2 is FQNEAQ in the germline V gene (reference sequence). The CDR3 here is CASSSGTGPMNTEAFF. The CDR3 DNA reads as TGTGCCAGCAGCTCCGGGACAGGACCAATGAACACTGAAGCTTTCTTT.

The chain combines TRBV4-1 with TRBJ2-1; D not resolved. The V end lost 2 bases, the J end lost 7 bases, and 6 bases lay between the germline ends. CDR3 size: 12 residues. Germline V lookup: CDR1 MGHRA, CDR2 YSYEKL. This CDR3 reads CASSQTQNEQFF. In DNA form, the CDR3 reads TGCGCCAGCAGCCAAACCCAGAATGAGCAGTTCTTC.

The genes are TRBV9 and TRBJ1-3; no clear D. This CDR3 spans 13 amino acids. Trimming removed 5 bases at V and 0 bases at J, with 6 bases between. CDR1 SGDLS and CDR2 YYNGEE come from the germline V gene. The CDR3 nucleotides read TGTGCCAGCAGGCCGAGCTCTGGAAACACCATATATTTT. This gives the protein CASRPSSGNTIYF.

V and J are TRBV10-2 and TRBJ1-1; D call uncertain. The CDR3 totals 12 residues. V was pared by 2 bases and J by 9 bases, with 10 bases between. Germline V gives CDR1 WSHSY, CDR2 SAAADI. The CDR3 nucleotides are TGCGCCAGCAGTGAGAATCGGGGTAAAGCTTTCTTT. Protein product: CASSENRGKAFF.

The J gene is TRBJ2-4, the V gene TRBV2; D unresolved. Per the germline V gene, CDR1 is SNHLY and CDR2 is FYNNEI. The V end lost 6 bases, the J end lost 13 bases, and 13 bases lay between the germline ends. This CDR3 region has 11 residues. The CDR3 sequence is CASSATTPQYF. The CDR3 DNA is TGTGCCAGCAGCGCGACAACGCCACAGTACTTC.

The chain is built from TRBV7-6 and TRBJ2-2; 7 nucleotides match TRBD2. The V segment lost 1 base and the J segment 3 bases; nucleotides outside the gene matches: 2. This CDR3 contains 15 residues. In germline, CDR1 is SGHVS, CDR2 FNYEAQ. The chain's CDR3 is CASSLVSGYTGELFF. The DNA for the CDR3 is TGTGCCAGCAGCTTAGTTAGCGGGTACACCGGGGAGCTGTTTTTT.

The chain employs TRBV10-3 and TRBJ2-2; 12 nucleotides match TRBD2. V shed 8 bases, J shed 7 bases, and the junction held 11 bases outside the gene matches. The CDR3 has 16 amino acids. CDR1 ENHRY and CDR2 SYGVKD come from the germline V gene. This CDR3 reads CAIQTSSGGAIGELFF. The CDR3 DNA is TGTGCCATCCAGACCTCTAGCGGGGGGGCGATCGGGGAGCTGTTTTTT.

This rearrangement joins TRBV19 to TRBJ1-2; TRBD1 is a possible D gene (5 bases). Trimming removed 7 bases at V and 4 bases at J, with 16 bases between. CDR3 length: 14 residues. Germline lookup yields CDR1 LNHDA and CDR2 SQIVND (reference sequence). CDR3 sequence (DNA): TGTGCCAGTAATCAACCGGGACTCGTCTATGGCTACACCTTC. Protein: CASNQPGLVYGYTF.

The V call is TRBV5-1, the J call TRBJ2-7; 7 positions match TRBD1. The CDR3 sequence is 15 residues long. CDR1 and CDR2 from the germline V gene are SGHRS and YFSETQ. The trim removed 4 bases at V and 1 base at J, leaving 8 bases unmatched. The chain's CDR3 is CASSDPRGRSYEQYF. The DNA of the CDR3 is TGCGCCAGCAGCGATCCCAGGGGGAGATCCTACGAGCAGTACTTC. Full variable domain (remainder filled in from reference TRBV5-1 and TRBJ2-7): KAGVTQTPRYLIKTRGQQVTLSCSPISGHRSVSWYQQTPGQGLQFLFEYFSETQRNKGNFPGRFSGRQFSNSRSEMNVSTLELGDSALYLCASSDPRGRSYEQYFGPGTRLTVT.

The chain employs TRBV2 and TRBJ1-5; D not resolved. This CDR3 spans 13 amino acids. Trimming took 6 bases from V and 6 from J, leaving 12 bases between them. CDR1 is SNHLY and CDR2 is FYNNEI in the germline V gene. CDR3 DNA: TGTGCCAGCAGCCCCGGGGATCGTCAGCCCCAGCATTTT. This codes for CASSPGDRQPQHF.

The chain links TRBV7-3 to TRBJ2-7; 7 positions agree with TRBD2. With 2 bases clipped from V and 4 bases from J, the junction kept 11 bases outside the gene matches. This CDR3 spans 16 amino acids. Germline V gene data show CDR1 as SGHTA and CDR2 as FQGTGA. The CDR3 region has the DNA TGTGCCAGCAGCTTACGAGCGGGGACGACGCGTTACGAGCAGTACTTC. Protein: CASSLRAGTTRYEQYF.

The table lists this clone with a few counts. The CDR3 DNA reads as TGTGCCAGCAGCCCCGGACAGGATACTAATGAAAAACTGTTTTTT. The encoded protein is CASSPGQDTNEKLFF. This chain joins TRBV7-9 and TRBJ1-4; TRBD1 matches 7 bases. V was clipped by 5 bases and J by 2 bases; unmatched bases: 5. Germline CDR1 is SEHNR and CDR2 is FQNEAQ (reference sequence). The CDR3 is 15 residues long.

This chain joins TRBV27 and TRBJ2-1, with 9 bases identical to TRBD1. The CDR3 extends over 16 amino acids. The germline V gene has CDR1 MNHEY and CDR2 SMNVEV (reference sequence). With V trimmed by 3 bases and J by 7 bases, 10 bases remained unmatched. The CDR3 nucleotides read TGTGCCAGCAGTTTGATCCGGGACAGGGTGTGGAATGAGCAGTTCTTC. It translates to CASSLIRDRVWNEQFF.

The chain has TRBV25-1 and TRBJ2-7, with a weak D call TRBD1 (6 bases). The ends were cut back, 2 bases at V and 0 bases at J, with 14 bases in the middle. The germline gives CDR1 MGHDK, CDR2 SYGVNS. This CDR3 has 16 amino acids. The CDR3 bases are TGTGCCAGCAGTGAACCCTCCGACAGGCGCTCCTACGAGCAGTACTTC. Its protein is CASSEPSDRRSYEQYF.

V gene TRBV14 combines with J gene TRBJ1-3, with a possible D match to TRBD1 (6 bases). The germline gives CDR1 SGHDN, CDR2 FVKESK. The V and J ends lost 1 base and 1 base respectively, with 11 bases between them. This CDR3 contains 16 residues. The CDR3 sequence is CASSQVSGVSGNTIYF. Written as DNA, the CDR3 is TGTGCCAGCAGCCAAGTCTCAGGGGTATCTGGAAACACCATATATTTT. The full variable domain, completed using reference TRBV14 and TRBJ1-3, is EAGVTQFPSHSVIEKGQTVTLRCDPISGHDNLYWYRRVMGKEIKFLLHFVKESKQDESGMPNNRFLAERTGGTYSTLKVQPAELEDSGVYFCASSQVSGVSGNTIYFGEGSWLTVV.

V gene TRBV7-2 combines with J gene TRBJ2-5; 8 bases match TRBD1. V was clipped by 4 bases and J by 2 bases; unmatched bases: 6. Germline CDR1 reads SGHTA; CDR2 reads FQGNSA. The CDR3 is made up of 15 amino acids. The CDR3 nucleotides read TGTGCCAGCAGCTCCGGACAGGGCGAACAAGAGACCCAGTACTTC. It is translated as CASSSGQGEQETQYF.

V and J are TRBV19 and TRBJ2-1; 10 bases match TRBD1. V gave up 10 bases and J gave up 1 base; unmatched junction bases: 7. From germline, CDR1 is LNHDA and CDR2 SQIVND (reference sequence). CDR3 length: 15 residues. In DNA form, the CDR3 reads TGTGCCACCAGGACAGGGGGTTTTTCCTACAATGAGCAGTTCTTC. This sequence encodes CATRTGGFSYNEQFF.

This chain uses TRBV5-4 with TRBJ2-3, with no clear D. Trimming shortened V by 0 bases and J by 2 bases, and 7 bases separated the two germline ends. Looked up from germline, CDR1 is SGHNT and CDR2 is YYREEE (reference sequence). The CDR3 is made up of 14 amino acids. The CDR3 DNA follows: TGTGCCAGCAGCTTGGATTCTTACACAGATACGCAGTATTTT. It yields the protein CASSLDSYTDTQYF.

The rearrangement links TRBV2 to TRBJ1-4; 9 nucleotides match TRBD1. Germline CDR1 SNHLY, CDR2 FYNNEI. V gave up 3 bases and J gave up 7 bases; unmatched junction bases: 3. CDR3 length equals 14 residues. CDR3 DNA: TGTGCCAGCAGTGAGGGACAGGGTGGTGAAAAACTGTTTTTT. This translates into CASSEGQGGEKLFF.